This T cell receptor (beta chain) was obtained from a study of blood T cell repertoires in COVID-19. Background on the study: Samples representing acute and convalescent COVID-19 were sourced from the United States, Italy and Spain. The cDNA or gDNA used as material had been derived from T cells, B-cell-depleted T cells, or PBMCs.

As processed by the authors: Reference gene primer amplification yielded estimated nucleated cell counts. TCRdb keeps only in-frame clones here, not all; method: immunoSEQ multiplex PCR. The D gene and trimming were derived from the DNA, and the V and J assignments and clone size from that table. The sample holds 180,000 or so clones, approximately 86% seen once. This sequence originates from a man aged 55 to 70 with acute or convalescent COVID-19. Sequenced input: peripheral blood.

The CDR3 bases are TGTGCCAGCAGCTCGAGGGGGGGCGGAAAAAGTCCCTACGAGCAGTACTTC. This sequence encodes CASSSRGGGKSPYEQYF. The V gene is TRBV28, the J gene TRBJ2-7; possibly TRBD2 for D (7 bases). CDR1 is MDHEN, CDR2 SYDVKM, per germline. Trimming cost V 6 bases and J 2 bases, with 23 bases left between them. This CDR3 is built from 17 residues.